The clone carrying this T cell receptor (beta chain) was detected a few times. What it recognizes is unknown. The data were obtained in a study of T-cell reconstitution after alpha-beta-depleted transplantation in children. General observations from the study: There were reportedly several hundred expanded graft clones from which alpha-beta T cells came about two months after transplant. T-cell numbers and diversity, one year after transplant, stemmed largely from T cells that were newly produced. In some patients, recipient T cells and intrathymic progenitors surviving conditioning explained high day-60 diversity.

Unique molecular identifiers were incorporated during preparation of the TCRbeta library. Each CDR3 protein gets one entry after TCRdb re-called the PCR reads with MiXCR. This sample has around 420,000 distinct CDR3 sequences, with around 15% found just once. Per germline, CDR1 SQVTM and CDR2 ANQGSEA. There are 13 residues in the CDR3. The sequence came from a boy less than two years old who had a stem cell transplant for Wiskott-Aldrich syndrome, so the T cells may come from the graft donor. The sample here was PBMCs, mostly from graft donor cells, taken 360 days after TCRalphabeta/CD19-depleted stem cell transplant. The chain links TRBV29-1 to TRBJ1-1, with 8 positions matching TRBD1. DNA for the CDR3: TGCAGTGGGAAGGGACAGGCGATTACTGAAGCTTTCTTT. This translates into CSGKGQAITEAFF.